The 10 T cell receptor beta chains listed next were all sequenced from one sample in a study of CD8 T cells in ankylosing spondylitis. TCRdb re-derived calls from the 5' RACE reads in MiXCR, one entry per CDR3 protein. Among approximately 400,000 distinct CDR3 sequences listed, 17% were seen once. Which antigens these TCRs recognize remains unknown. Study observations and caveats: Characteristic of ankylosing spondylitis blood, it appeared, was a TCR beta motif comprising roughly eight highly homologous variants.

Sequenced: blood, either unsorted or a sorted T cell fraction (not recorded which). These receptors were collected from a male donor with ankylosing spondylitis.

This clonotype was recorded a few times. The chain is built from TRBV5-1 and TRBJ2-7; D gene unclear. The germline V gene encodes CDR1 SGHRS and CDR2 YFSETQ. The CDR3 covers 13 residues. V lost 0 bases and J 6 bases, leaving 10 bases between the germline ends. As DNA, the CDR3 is TGCGCCAGCAGCTTGGATGCAGTGGGCGAGCAGTACTTC. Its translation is CASSLDAVGEQYF.

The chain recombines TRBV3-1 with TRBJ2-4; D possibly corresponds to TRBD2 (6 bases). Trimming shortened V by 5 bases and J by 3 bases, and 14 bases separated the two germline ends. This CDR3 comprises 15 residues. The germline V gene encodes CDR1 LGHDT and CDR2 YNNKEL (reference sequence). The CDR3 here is CASSDSGRVKNIQYF. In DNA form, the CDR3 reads TGTGCCAGCAGCGATAGCGGTAGAGTCAAAAACATTCAGTACTTC.

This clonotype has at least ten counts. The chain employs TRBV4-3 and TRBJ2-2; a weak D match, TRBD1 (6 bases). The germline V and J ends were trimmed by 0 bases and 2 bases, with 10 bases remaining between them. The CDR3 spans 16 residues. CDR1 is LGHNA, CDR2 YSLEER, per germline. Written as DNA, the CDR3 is TGCGCCAGCAGCCAAGATGCAGGGGTCAACACCGGGGAGCTGTTTTTT. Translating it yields CASSQDAGVNTGELFF.

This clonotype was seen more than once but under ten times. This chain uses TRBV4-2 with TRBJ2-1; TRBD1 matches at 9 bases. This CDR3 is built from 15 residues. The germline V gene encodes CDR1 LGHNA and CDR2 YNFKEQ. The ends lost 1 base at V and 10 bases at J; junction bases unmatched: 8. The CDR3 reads CASSQGDRDLREQFF. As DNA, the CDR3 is TGTGCCAGCAGCCAAGGGGACAGGGATCTACGGGAGCAGTTCTTC.

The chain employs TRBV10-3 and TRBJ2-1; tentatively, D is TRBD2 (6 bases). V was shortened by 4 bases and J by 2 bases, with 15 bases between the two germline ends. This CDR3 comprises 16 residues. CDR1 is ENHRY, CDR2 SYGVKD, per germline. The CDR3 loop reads CAISVAGRSAYNEQFF. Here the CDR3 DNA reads TGTGCCATCAGTGTCGCCGGGAGAAGCGCCTACAATGAGCAGTTCTTC.

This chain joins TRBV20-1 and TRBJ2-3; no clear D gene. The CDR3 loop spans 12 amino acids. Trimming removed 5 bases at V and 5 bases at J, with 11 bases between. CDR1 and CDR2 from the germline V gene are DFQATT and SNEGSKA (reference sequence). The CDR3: CSAQRLQDTQYF. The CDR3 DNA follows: TGCAGTGCTCAACGCTTGCAAGATACGCAGTATTTT.

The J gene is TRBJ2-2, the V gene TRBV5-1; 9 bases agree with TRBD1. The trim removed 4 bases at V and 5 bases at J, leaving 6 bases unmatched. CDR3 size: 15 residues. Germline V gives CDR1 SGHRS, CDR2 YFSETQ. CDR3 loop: CASSTMTGGTGELFF. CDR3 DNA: TGCGCCAGCAGCACGATGACAGGGGGGACCGGGGAGCTGTTTTTT. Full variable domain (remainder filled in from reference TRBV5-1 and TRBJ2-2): KAGVTQTPRYLIKTRGQQVTLSCSPISGHRSVSWYQQTPGQGLQFLFEYFSETQRNKGNFPGRFSGRQFSNSRSEMNVSTLELGDSALYLCASSTMTGGTGELFFGEGSRLTVL.

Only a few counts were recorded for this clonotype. CDR3 in DNA: TGTGCCAGCAGCGCACCGGGACAGGGGATCCAAGAGACCCAGTACTTC. Its translation: CASSAPGQGIQETQYF. The chain carries TRBV11-3 and TRBJ2-5; the match to TRBD1 covers 10 bases. CDR1 SGHNT and CDR2 YENEEA come from the germline V gene. The CDR3 spans 16 residues. V lost 5 bases to trimming and J lost 1 base; unmatched junction nucleotides: 7. The complete variable domain, with remaining parts taken from reference TRBV11-3 and TRBJ2-5, reads EAGVVQSPRYKIIEKKQPVAFWCNPISGHNTLYWYLQNLGQGPELLIRYENEEAVDDSQLPKDRFSAERLKGVDSTLKIQPAELGDSAVYLCASSAPGQGIQETQYFGPGTRLLVL.

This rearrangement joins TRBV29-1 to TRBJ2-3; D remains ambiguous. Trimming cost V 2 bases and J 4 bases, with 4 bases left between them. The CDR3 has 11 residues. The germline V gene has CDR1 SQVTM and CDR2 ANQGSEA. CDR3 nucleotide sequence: TGCAGCGTTGAACTGGCAGATACGCAGTATTTT. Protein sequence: CSVELADTQYF.

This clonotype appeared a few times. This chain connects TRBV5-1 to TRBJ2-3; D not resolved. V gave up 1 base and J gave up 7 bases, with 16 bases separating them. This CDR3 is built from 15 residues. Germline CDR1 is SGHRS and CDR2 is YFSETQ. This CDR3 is CASSLKVREFNTQYF. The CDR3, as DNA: TGCGCCAGCAGCTTGAAAGTCAGAGAATTCAATACGCAGTATTTT.